This TCR beta chain derives from a study of cytomegalovirus exposure and HLA in healthy donors. General study findings and limits: A later analysis linked more than 15,000 TCR beta sequences to HLA alleles at 0.05 false discovery rate. There were some public TCRs occurring in many donors, but most TCR sequences were rare. The study recorded around 160 TCR beta chains that were cytomegalovirus-associated. In a later analysis, HLA-associated TCR beta chains were more clonally expanded than equally common others.

PCR employed 60 Vbeta and 13 Jbeta primers. The data were produced by immunoSEQ multiplex PCR, yet TCRdb's version contains in-frame clones alone and is incomplete. The sample consists of roughly 200,000 clones, about four fifths of them appearing once. About this clone itself: Its antigen is unidentified.

CDR1 is LGHNA, CDR2 YNFKEQ, per germline. The CDR3 extends over 12 amino acids. Losses at the gene ends were 6 bases for V and 6 bases for J; bases not matched to a gene: 3. This sequence joins TRBV4-2 and TRBJ1-1; 8 bases are a match to TRBD1. The origin of this receptor is a girl under 18 in good health and CMV-seropositive. Sequencing was performed on PBMCs. The CDR3 loop is CASSKTGAEAFF. The CDR3 coding sequence is TGTGCCAGCAGTAAGACAGGGGCTGAAGCTTTCTTT.